This T cell receptor (beta chain) emerged from a study of response to subunit inactivated influenza vaccine. Study-level results: It was suggested by the authors that few new T cells are recruited by each seasonal influenza vaccination.

With 2 bases clipped from V and 2 bases from J, the junction kept 4 bases outside the gene matches. CDR3 length: 15 residues. Per germline, CDR1 DFQATT and CDR2 SNEGSKA (reference sequence). This clonotype was seen ten or more times. Its antigen is undetermined. Each CDR3 protein is one row after TCRdb ran MiXCR on the RT-PCR reads. The sample yields 250,000 to 350,000 distinct CDR3 sequences, about 20% seen once. The sequence derives from a man between 50 and 69 years old who received an inactivated influenza vaccine. The sample consisted of PBMCs from blood, taken 21 months after vaccination. The V call is TRBV20-1, the J call TRBJ2-1, with 9 bases matching TRBD2. The CDR3 loop is CSARSSGNAYNEQFF. The DNA for the CDR3 is TGCAGTGCTAGATCTAGCGGGAATGCCTACAATGAGCAGTTCTTC.